The T cell receptor beta chain under discussion was sequenced for a study of T cell responses to AZD1222 COVID-19 vaccine. Study-wide findings and caveats: Spike-specific TCR breadth and depth both grew after two AZD1222 doses. None of the repertoires were sampled until the peak T cell response had passed. The CD4 TCRs associated with vaccination extended across spike and predominated at 160-218 and 743-854.

The assay was immunoSEQ multiplex PCR, and TCRdb's table has in-frame clones only and misses some. In the table there are 100,000 to 110,000 clones, about nine tenths of which are singletons. For this clone: Antigen unknown.

The V end lost 11 bases, the J end lost 2 bases, and 15 bases lay between the germline ends. The CDR3 is 13 amino acids. Germline CDR1 and CDR2: MNHEY and SVGAGI. The sequence derives from an adult in good health. The chain employs TRBV6-5 and TRBJ1-2; a possible D gene is TRBD1 (5 bases). This sample comprised peripheral blood, obtained on day 0 of AZD1222 vaccination. The CDR3, as DNA: TGTGCCGGGACCCAAGACTACAACTATGGCTACACCTTC. Translated: CAGTQDYNYGYTF.